The rows below give T cell receptor beta chains drawn from one sample of a study of blood T cell repertoires in COVID-19. The data were produced by immunoSEQ multiplex PCR, yet TCRdb's version contains in-frame clones alone and is incomplete. The sample lists 200,000 to 300,000 clones, 86% occurring once. The sequenced sample was peripheral blood. The receptor source for this set is a man in his thirties or forties with active or convalescent COVID-19. The CDR3 runs from the conserved cysteine through the conserved F or W. The D gene is left open where the match is weak. Rows give clone size only sometimes, using once, few, many, or a class for an expanded clone.

D gene: -; V gene: TRBV27; clone size: -; J gene: TRBJ1-2; CDR3 DNA: TGTGCCAGCAGTTTATCCGCAGCGGGCTCCGCCTACACCTTC; CDR3 protein: CASSLSAAGSAYTF
D gene: -; V gene: TRBV12-5; clone size: once; J gene: TRBJ2-3; CDR3 DNA: TGTGCTAGTGGCAACACAGATACGCAGTATTTT; CDR3 protein: CASGNTDTQYF
D gene: -; V gene: TRBV4-3; clone size: once; J gene: TRBJ1-2; CDR3 DNA: TGCGCCAGCAGCCAAGAACGGTACTCCTATGGCTACACCTTC; CDR3 protein: CASSQERYSYGYTF
D gene: -; V gene: TRBV2; clone size: once; J gene: TRBJ2-6; CDR3 DNA: TGTGCCAGTCGGTTCTCTGGGGCCAACGTCCTGACTTTC; CDR3 protein: CASRFSGANVLTF
D gene: -; V gene: TRBV7-2; clone size: -; J gene: TRBJ2-5; CDR3 DNA: TGTGCCAGCAGCTTAGCGGGGAGCGGAGAGACCCAGTACTTC; CDR3 protein: CASSLAGSGETQYF
D gene: -; V gene: TRBV4-1; clone size: -; J gene: TRBJ1-5; CDR3 DNA: TGCGCCAGCAGCGACGCTGGGGCAGGGGAGAAGAGCAATCAGCCCCAGCATTTT; CDR3 protein: CASSDAGAGEKSNQPQHF
D gene: TRBD2; V gene: TRBV10-1; clone size: -; J gene: TRBJ2-1; CDR3 DNA: TGCGCCAGCAGTGAGATGGCGGGGGGGTCCTACAATGAGCAGTTCTTC; CDR3 protein: CASSEMAGGSYNEQFF
D gene: -; V gene: TRBV6-5; clone size: few; J gene: TRBJ1-2; CDR3 DNA: TGTGCCAGCAGGCGAGATGGGCTTAACTATGGCTACACCTTC; CDR3 protein: CASRRDGLNYGYTF
D gene: TRBD1; V gene: TRBV7-9; clone size: -; J gene: TRBJ1-6; CDR3 DNA: TGTGCCAGCAGCTTACTGGGACAGTATAATTCACCCCTCCACTTT; CDR3 protein: CASSLLGQYNSPLHF
D gene: TRBD1; V gene: TRBV11-2; clone size: -; J gene: TRBJ2-7; CDR3 DNA: TGTGCCAGCAGCACCGGACAGGGCTACGAGCAGTACTTC; CDR3 protein: CASSTGQGYEQYF
D gene: -; V gene: TRBV30; clone size: -; J gene: TRBJ2-7; CDR3 DNA: TGTGCCTGGAGTGGCGGGCCAGGCCCAAGGGCGGACCCTGAGCAGTACTTC; CDR3 protein: CAWSGGPGPRADPEQYF
D gene: -; V gene: TRBV2; clone size: -; J gene: TRBJ2-1; CDR3 DNA: TGTGCCAGCAGTGAAGCGCTAGGTTACAATGAGCAGTTCTTC; CDR3 protein: CASSEALGYNEQFF
D gene: -; V gene: TRBV15; clone size: -; J gene: TRBJ2-3; CDR3 DNA: TGTGCCACCAGCAGAGATGAACGGACGCAGTATTTT; CDR3 protein: CATSRDERTQYF
D gene: TRBD1; V gene: TRBV6-5; clone size: few; J gene: TRBJ2-2; CDR3 DNA: TGTGCCAGCATCATCCGGGACAGGGGCACCGGGGAGCTGTTTTTT; CDR3 protein: CASIIRDRGTGELFF
D gene: TRBD1; V gene: TRBV12-5; clone size: -; J gene: TRBJ1-5; CDR3 DNA: TGTGCTAGTGGTTTGGTAACAGGGGGCTCTCAGCCCCAGCATTTT; CDR3 protein: CASGLVTGGSQPQHF
D gene: -; V gene: TRBV10-3; clone size: -; J gene: TRBJ1-6; CDR3 DNA: TGTGCCATCAGTGATAGGGGGAAGGATTCACCCCTCCACTTT; CDR3 protein: CAISDRGKDSPLHF
D gene: -; V gene: TRBV6-4; clone size: -; J gene: TRBJ1-1; CDR3 DNA: TGTGCCAGGCGATTACAGATTCCCACTGAAGCTTTCTTT; CDR3 protein: CARRLQIPTEAFF
D gene: -; V gene: TRBV15; clone size: once; J gene: TRBJ1-2; CDR3 DNA: TGTGCCACCAGGCCAGGTGCTAACTATGGCTACACCTTC; CDR3 protein: CATRPGANYGYTF
D gene: -; V gene: TRBV23-1; clone size: -; J gene: TRBJ2-1; CDR3 DNA: TGCGCCAGCAGTCGGCGGGGGCAGATAAGGTACAATGAGCAGTTCTTC; CDR3 protein: CASSRRGQIRYNEQFF
D gene: -; V gene: TRBV6-2/TRBV6-3; clone size: -; J gene: TRBJ1-2; CDR3 DNA: TGTGCCAGCAGTTACTCGAACTTCCGCGGCTACACCTTC; CDR3 protein: CASSYSNFRGYTF
D gene: TRBD1; V gene: TRBV2; clone size: -; J gene: TRBJ1-5; CDR3 DNA: TGTGCCAGCAGTCGAAGGACAGGGGGTAATCAGCCCCAGCATTTT; CDR3 protein: CASSRRTGGNQPQHF
D gene: -; V gene: TRBV7-8; clone size: -; J gene: TRBJ2-3; CDR3 DNA: TGTGCCAGCAGCTTAATGGCCTTTTTTGGCACAGATACGCAGTATTTT; CDR3 protein: CASSLMAFFGTDTQYF
D gene: -; V gene: TRBV19; clone size: -; J gene: TRBJ1-2; CDR3 DNA: TGTGCCGTAAGCGTTGGGGCTGACTATGGCTACACCTTC; CDR3 protein: CAVSVGADYGYTF
D gene: -; V gene: TRBV6-5; clone size: -; J gene: TRBJ2-7; CDR3 DNA: TGTGCCAGCAGAACTGGGGCGCGGGGATCCTACGAGCAGTACTTC; CDR3 protein: CASRTGARGSYEQYF
D gene: TRBD2; V gene: TRBV10-3; clone size: few; J gene: TRBJ2-3; CDR3 DNA: TGTGCCATCAGCCAGACTAGCGGGGGCCCAAACACAGATACGCAGTATTTT; CDR3 protein: CAISQTSGGPNTDTQYF
D gene: -; V gene: TRBV7-8; clone size: -; J gene: TRBJ1-2; CDR3 DNA: TGTGCCAGCAGCTCCCCGAATGAACTGGGCAGACGACAAGACGACTATGGCTACACCTTC; CDR3 protein: CASSSPNELGRRQDDYGYTF
D gene: -; V gene: TRBV5-8; clone size: -; J gene: TRBJ2-3; CDR3 DNA: TGTGCCAGCAGCTTGGCCCGACGGACGGGAACAGATACGCAGTATTTT; CDR3 protein: CASSLARRTGTDTQYF